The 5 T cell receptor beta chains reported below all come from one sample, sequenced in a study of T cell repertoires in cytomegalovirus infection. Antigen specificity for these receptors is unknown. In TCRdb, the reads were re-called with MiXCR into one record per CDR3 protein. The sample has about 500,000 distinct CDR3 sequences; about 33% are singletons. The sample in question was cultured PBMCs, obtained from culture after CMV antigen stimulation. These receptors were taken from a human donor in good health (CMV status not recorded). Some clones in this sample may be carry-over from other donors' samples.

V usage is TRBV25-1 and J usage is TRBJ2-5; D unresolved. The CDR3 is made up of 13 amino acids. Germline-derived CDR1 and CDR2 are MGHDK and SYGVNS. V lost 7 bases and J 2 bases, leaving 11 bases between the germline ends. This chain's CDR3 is CASTESLQETQYF. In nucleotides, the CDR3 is TGTGCCAGCACAGAGAGCTTACAAGAGACCCAGTACTTC. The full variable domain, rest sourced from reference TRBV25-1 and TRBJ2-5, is EADIYQTPRYLVIGTGKKITLECSQTMGHDKMYWYQQDPGMELHLIHYSYGVNSTEKGDLSSESTVSRIRTEHFPLTLESARPSHTSQYLCASTESLQETQYFGPGTRLLVL.

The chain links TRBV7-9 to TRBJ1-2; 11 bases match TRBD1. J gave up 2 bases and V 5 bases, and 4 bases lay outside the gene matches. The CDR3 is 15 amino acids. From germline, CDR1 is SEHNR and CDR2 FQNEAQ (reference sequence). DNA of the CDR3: TGTGCCAGCAGCCTCGGACAGGGGGCCAACTATGGCTACACCTTC. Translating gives CASSLGQGANYGYTF. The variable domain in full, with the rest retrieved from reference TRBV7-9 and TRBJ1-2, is DTGVSQNPRHKITKRGQNVTFRCDPISEHNRLYWYRQTLGQGPEFLTYFQNEAQLEKSRLLSDRFSAERPKGSFSTLEIQRTEQGDSAMYLCASSLGQGANYGYTFGSGTRLTVV.

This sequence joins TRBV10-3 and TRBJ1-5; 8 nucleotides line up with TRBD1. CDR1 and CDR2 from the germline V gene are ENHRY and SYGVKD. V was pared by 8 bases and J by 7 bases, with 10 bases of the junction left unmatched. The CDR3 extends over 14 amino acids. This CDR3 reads CAISNGQGGQPQHF. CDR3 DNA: TGTGCCATCTCAAACGGACAGGGAGGACAGCCCCAGCATTTT.

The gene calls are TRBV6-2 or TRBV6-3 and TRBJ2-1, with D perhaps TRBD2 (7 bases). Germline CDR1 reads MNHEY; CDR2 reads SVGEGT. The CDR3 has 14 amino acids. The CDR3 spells CVGARRGGYNEQFF. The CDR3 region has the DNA TGTGTCGGAGCCAGGAGGGGGGGCTACAATGAGCAGTTCTTC.

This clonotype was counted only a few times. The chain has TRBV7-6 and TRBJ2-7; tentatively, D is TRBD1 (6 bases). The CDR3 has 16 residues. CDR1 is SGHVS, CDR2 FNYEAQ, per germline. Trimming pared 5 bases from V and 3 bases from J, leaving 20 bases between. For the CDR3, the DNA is TGTGCCAGCAGCCCGACGACCGGGACAACGGGCTACGAGCAGTACTTC. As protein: CASSPTTGTTGYEQYF.